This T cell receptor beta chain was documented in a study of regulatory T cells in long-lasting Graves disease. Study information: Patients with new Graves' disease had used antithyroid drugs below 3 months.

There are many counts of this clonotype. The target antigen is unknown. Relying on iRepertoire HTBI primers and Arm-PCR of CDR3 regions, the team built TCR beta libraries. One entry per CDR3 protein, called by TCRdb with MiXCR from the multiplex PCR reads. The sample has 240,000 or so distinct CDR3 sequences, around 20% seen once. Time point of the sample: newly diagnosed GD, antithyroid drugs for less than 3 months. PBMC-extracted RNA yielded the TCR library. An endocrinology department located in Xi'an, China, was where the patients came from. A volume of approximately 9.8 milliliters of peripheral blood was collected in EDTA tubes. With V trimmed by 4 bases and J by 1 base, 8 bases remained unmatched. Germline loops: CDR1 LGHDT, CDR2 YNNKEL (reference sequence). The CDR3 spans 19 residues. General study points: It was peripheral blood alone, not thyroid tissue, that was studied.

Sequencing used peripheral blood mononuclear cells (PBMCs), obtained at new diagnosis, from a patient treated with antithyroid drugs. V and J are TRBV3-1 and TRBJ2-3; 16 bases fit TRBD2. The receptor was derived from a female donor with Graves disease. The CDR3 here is CASSRSGTSGGARTDTQYF. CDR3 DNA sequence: TGTGCCAGCAGCCGTTCCGGGACTAGCGGGGGGGCCCGCACAGATACGCAGTATTTT.